One and the same sample provided the 9 T cell receptor beta chains below, sequenced in a study of OX40 agonist ivuxolimab in advanced cancers. Sequencing was performed with immunoSEQ multiplex PCR; in TCRdb, only in-frame clones are kept and a portion is missing. The table shows about 93,000 clones, with approximately 94% occurring only once. Sequencing was performed on CD4+ or CD8+ T cells sorted from blood, taken in a trial of the OX40 agonist ivuxolimab. The receptors here all came from an adult with an advanced solid tumor such as melanoma, head and neck, liver or kidney cancer.

V and J are TRBV27 and TRBJ1-2; perhaps TRBD1 as D (5 bases). The CDR3 is made up of 15 amino acids. CDR1 is MNHEY, CDR2 SMNVEV, per germline (reference sequence). V was cut by 6 bases and J by 3 bases, with 17 bases left in between. The CDR3: CASRAGTGLHYGYTF. CDR3 sequence (DNA): TGTGCCAGCAGAGCCGGGACCGGACTTCACTATGGCTACACCTTC.

The V gene is TRBV7-2, the J gene TRBJ2-3; TRBD2 matches at 7 bases. V was pared by 3 bases and J by 0 bases, with 12 bases of the junction left unmatched. CDR1 and CDR2 (germline): SGHTA, FQGNSA. CDR3 size: 18 residues. Here the CDR3 DNA reads TGTGCCAGCAGCTTGCCCGCGGCTAGCGGAACGAGCACAGATACGCAGTATTTT. Its protein product is CASSLPAASGTSTDTQYF.

The chain employs TRBV19 and TRBJ1-5; D is unclear. This CDR3 region has 14 residues. Per the germline V gene, CDR1 is LNHDA and CDR2 is SQIVND (reference sequence). V gave up 3 bases and J gave up 7 bases, with 13 bases separating them. CDR3 in DNA: TGTGCCAGTAGTATTGTCGGATCTGAACAGCCCCAGCATTTT. Translation gives CASSIVGSEQPQHF.

The V call is TRBV19, the J call TRBJ2-7; D remains unclear. The CDR3 totals 14 residues. Between the trimmed V and J ends, which lost 7 bases and 2 bases, there was a span of 15 bases. CDR1 is LNHDA and CDR2 is SQIVND in the germline V gene (reference sequence). The CDR3 nucleotides are TGTGCCAGTACCCCTGGGCGGATACCCTACGAGCAGTACTTC. As protein: CASTPGRIPYEQYF.

The chain is built from TRBV5-6 and TRBJ1-5; D call uncertain. In germline, CDR1 is SGHDT, CDR2 YYEEEE. V dropped 0 bases and J dropped 4 bases, with 8 bases sitting between them. This CDR3 spans 14 amino acids. DNA for the CDR3: TGTGCCAGCAGCTTGGTGGGCGGTAATCAGCCCCAGCATTTT. Translating gives CASSLVGGNQPQHF.

The genes are TRBV19 and TRBJ2-5; D might be TRBD1 (5 bases). V dropped 6 bases and J dropped 2 bases, with 10 bases sitting between them. This CDR3 has 13 amino acids. Germline V CDR1 and CDR2: LNHDA, SQIVND (reference sequence). The CDR3 nucleotides read TGTGCCAGTAGCCCGGACATACAAGAGACCCAGTACTTC. It is translated as CASSPDIQETQYF.

The V call is TRBV3-1 (or the pseudogene TRBV3-2), the J call TRBJ2-5; no clear D gene. The CDR3 spans 8 residues. V was trimmed by 1 base and J by 14 bases, leaving 2 bases between them. The germline V gene encodes CDR1 LGHDT and CDR2 YNNKEL (reference sequence). The CDR3 loop is CASSQGYF. The CDR3 DNA is TGTGCCAGCAGCCAAGGCTACTTC.

This chain connects TRBV5-6 to TRBJ2-1; 7 bases map to TRBD1. The CDR3 is 12 amino acids. Germline V gene sequence: CDR1 SGHDT, CDR2 YYEEEE. The junction had 2 bases not matched to a gene; V was cut back by 4 bases and J by 7 bases. The CDR3 sequence: CASSKDRNEQFF. The DNA of the CDR3 is TGTGCCAGCAGCAAGGACAGGAATGAGCAGTTCTTC.

The chain recombines TRBV5-4 with TRBJ2-4, with 7 bases lining up with TRBD2. Germline lookup yields CDR1 SGHNT and CDR2 YYREEE (reference sequence). The V segment lost 1 base and the J segment 3 bases; nucleotides outside the gene matches: 7. This CDR3 has 16 amino acids. In nucleotides, the CDR3 is TGTGCCAGCAGCTTGCGTAGGTCGGGAGGCAAAAACATTCAGTACTTC. Its translation is CASSLRRSGGKNIQYF.